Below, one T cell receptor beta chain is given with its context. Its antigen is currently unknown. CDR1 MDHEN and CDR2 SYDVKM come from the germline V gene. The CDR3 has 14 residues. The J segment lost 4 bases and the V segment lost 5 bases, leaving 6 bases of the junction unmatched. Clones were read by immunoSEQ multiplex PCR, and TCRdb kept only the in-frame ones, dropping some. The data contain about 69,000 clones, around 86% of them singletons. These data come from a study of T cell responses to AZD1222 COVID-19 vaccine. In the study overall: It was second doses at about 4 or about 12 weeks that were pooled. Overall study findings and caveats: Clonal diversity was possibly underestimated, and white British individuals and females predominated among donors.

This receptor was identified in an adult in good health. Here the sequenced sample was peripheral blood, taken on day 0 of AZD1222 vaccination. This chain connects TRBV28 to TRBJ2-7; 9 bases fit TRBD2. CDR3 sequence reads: CASSAGLAGYEQYF. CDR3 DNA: TGTGCCAGCAGTGCGGGACTAGCTGGGTACGAGCAGTACTTC. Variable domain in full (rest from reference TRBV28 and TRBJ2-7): DVKVTQSSRYLVKRTGEKVFLECVQDMDHENMFWYRQDPGLGLRLIYFSYDVKMKEKGDIPEGYSVSREKKERFSLILESASTNQTSMYLCASSAGLAGYEQYFGPGTRLTVT.